These T cell receptor beta chains were read from a single sample in a study of T cells in Graves' hyperthyroidism and ophthalmopathy. TCRdb called the multiplex PCR reads again in MiXCR, with one record for every CDR3 protein. The table has nearly 750,000 distinct CDR3 sequences, around 40% seen once; the top ten hold less than 40%. The material sequenced was blood. These receptors originate from a middle-aged woman with Graves' hyperthyroidism. Each CDR3 is given with its conserved first and last residue. D genes are given only for firm matches. The size entry is marked missing in some rows and otherwise reads once, few, many or a size class.

TRBJ1-2 few TRBV4-1 - CASSQDYTESGAPF TGCGCCAGCAGCCAAGACTATACGGAGTCCGGCGCTCCCTTC
TRBJ1-1 many TRBV10-3 - CAISVGGDTEAFF TGTGCCATCAGTGTAGGGGGGGACACTGAAGCTTTCTTT
TRBJ2-2 - TRBV6-1 - CASSGPAVNTGELFF TGTGCCAGTAGCGGCCCAGCGGTGAACACCGGGGAGCTGTTTTTT
TRBJ1-1 - TRBV10-3 - CATRKGGPNTEAFF TGTGCCACCAGAAAGGGCGGCCCGAACACTGAAGCTTTCTTT
TRBJ1-5 many TRBV19 TRBD1 CASSPQGQGGNQPQHF TGTGCCAGTAGCCCCCAGGGACAGGGGGGCAATCAGCCCCAGCATTTT
TRBJ1-2 many TRBV20-1 - CSAPDRQHNYGYTF TGCAGTGCTCCAGACCGACAGCATAACTATGGCTACACCTTC
TRBJ1-1 - TRBV19 TRBD1 CASSGTGVFTEAFF TGTGCCAGCTCCGGGACAGGGGTTTTCACTGAAGCTTTCTTT
TRBJ1-1 many TRBV20-1 TRBD1 CSARQGASTEAFF TGCAGTGCTAGGCAGGGGGCCAGCACTGAAGCTTTCTTT
TRBJ1-2 - TRBV15 - CATSSLLGAYGYTF TGTGCCACCAGCAGCTTATTAGGGGCCTATGGCTACACCTTC
TRBJ1-5 - TRBV6-5 - CASSGSGASNQPQHF TGTGCCAGCAGTGGCTCCGGGGCAAGCAATCAGCCCCAGCATTTT
TRBJ2-2 - TRBV10-3 TRBD1 CAILSVGTGGTRNTGELFF TGTGCCATCCTATCCGTGGGGACAGGGGGCACGAGGAACACCGGGGAGCTGTTTTTT
TRBJ2-7 many TRBV7-2 TRBD2 CASSLAVAGSYEQYF TGTGCCAGCAGCTTAGCAGTAGCGGGGTCGTACGAGCAGTACTTC
TRBJ2-2 few TRBV14 - CASSRTDSHTGELFF TGTGCCAGCAGCCGAACAGACTCCCACACCGGGGAGCTGTTTTTT
TRBJ1-2 - TRBV6-5 - CASSYGAANYGYTF TGTGCCAGCAGTTATGGGGCAGCTAACTATGGCTACACCTTC
TRBJ2-5 few TRBV12-3/TRBV12-4 - CASRHSEGGRRQETQYF TGTGCCAGCAGGCACTCGGAGGGGGGGCGGAGACAAGAGACCCAGTACTTC
TRBJ2-6 few TRBV9 TRBD2 CASSPSGLAGSLSGANVLTF TGTGCCAGCAGCCCCAGTGGGCTAGCGGGCTCCCTCTCTGGGGCCAACGTCCTGACTTTC
TRBJ1-6 many TRBV19 - CASNLGYNSPLHF TGTGCCAGTAACTTGGGTTATAATTCACCCCTCCACTTT
TRBJ2-7 many TRBV12-3/TRBV12-4 - CASSVLGAGEQYF TGTGCCAGCAGTGTATTGGGCGCGGGGGAGCAGTACTTC
TRBJ1-5 many TRBV7-2 - CASSLFLNQPQHF TGTGCCAGCAGCTTATTTCTCAATCAGCCCCAGCATTTT
TRBJ2-6 many TRBV14 TRBD1 CASSQWTGGETSGANVLTF TGTGCCAGCAGCCAATGGACAGGGGGCGAGACCTCTGGGGCCAACGTCCTGACTTTC
TRBJ1-1 many TRBV10-3 - CAIGGNTEAFF TGTGCCATCGGTGGGAACACTGAAGCTTTCTTT
TRBJ2-7 few TRBV5-4 - CASRVDPRHPNEQYF TGTGCCAGCAGGGTAGACCCAAGGCACCCCAACGAGCAGTACTTC
TRBJ2-5 - TRBV6-5 - CASSYSGGGGETQYF TGTGCCAGCAGTTACTCGGGAGGGGGAGGAGAGACCCAGTACTTC
TRBJ1-1 - TRBV4-3 - CASSRDRYTEAFF TGCGCCAGCAGCCGGGACCGATACACTGAAGCTTTCTTT
TRBJ1-2 - TRBV30 - CAWSVPGRDGYTF TGTGCCTGGAGTGTACCAGGCCGGGACGGCTACACCTTC
TRBJ1-4 few TRBV4-3 TRBD1 CASSRKGTGIGEKLFF TGCGCCAGCAGTCGAAAAGGGACAGGGATCGGCGAAAAACTGTTTTTT
TRBJ1-5 - TRBV24-1 - CATSDLSGEPQHF TGTGCCACCAGTGATTTGTCAGGAGAGCCCCAGCATTTT
TRBJ2-6 few TRBV9 - CASSSQVVSWANVLTF TGTGCCAGCAGCTCCCAAGTGGTGTCCTGGGCCAACGTCCTGACTTTC
TRBJ1-1 - TRBV5-1 - CASSLRPGNFAEAFF TGCGCCAGCAGCTTGAGGCCGGGGAATTTCGCTGAAGCTTTCTTT
TRBJ2-5 - TRBV29-1 - CSADPYQETQYF TGCAGCGCCGATCCGTACCAAGAGACCCAGTACTTC
TRBJ1-1 - TRBV10-3 - CAISAKTNTETFF TGTGCCATCAGTGCAAAAACGAACACTGAAACTTTCTTT
TRBJ1-4 once TRBV5-1 - CASSEGHSTNEKLFF TGCGCCAGCAGCGAGGGACACTCAACTAATGAAAAACTGTTTTTT
TRBJ2-7 many TRBV20-1 - CSALPRGDEQYF TGCAGTGCCCTCCCCCGGGGTGACGAGCAGTACTTC
TRBJ2-5 - TRBV20-1 - CSALPGEGLAPNQETQYF TGCAGTGCGCTCCCGGGTGAGGGGCTAGCTCCAAATCAAGAGACCCAGTACTTC
TRBJ2-7 - TRBV5-1 - CASSFAGTDEQYF TGCGCCAGCAGCTTTGCAGGGACGGACGAGCAGTACTTC
TRBJ1-5 many TRBV12-3/TRBV12-4 - CASSLPSGRQHF TGTGCCAGCAGTTTACCCTCAGGTCGACAGCATTTT
TRBJ2-7 few TRBV5-6 TRBD1 CASSSPFFVRGHSYEQYF TGTGCCAGCAGCTCCCCCTTCTTTGTCAGGGGGCACTCCTACGAGCAGTACTTC
TRBJ2-7 few TRBV5-5 - CASSSLLLNEQYF TGTGCCAGCAGCTCTTTACTCTTAAACGAGCAGTACTTC
TRBJ2-3 - TRBV5-6 - CASSSLLWTGTDTQYF TGTGCCAGCAGCTCCCTCCTTTGGACGGGGACGGATACGCAGTATTTT
TRBJ2-5 many TRBV14 - CASSQDSYVETQYF TGTGCCAGCAGCCAAGACAGCTACGTCGAGACCCAGTACTTC
TRBJ2-7 many TRBV29-1 TRBD2 CSVQTSIEQYF TGCAGCGTCCAGACTAGCATCGAGCAGTACTTC
TRBJ2-3 - TRBV7-2 - CASSLRSFGAGDTQYF TGTGCCAGCAGCTTACGATCATTTGGAGCCGGAGATACGCAGTATTTT
TRBJ1-2 many TRBV7-9 - CASSSYTGYGYTF TGTGCCAGCAGCTCGTATACAGGCTATGGCTACACCTTC
TRBJ1-1 - TRBV19 - CASSIATGTTEAFF TGTGCCAGTAGTATAGCCACCGGGACCACTGAAGCTTTCTTT